This entry features one TCR beta chain sequence. Its antigen is not identified. The PCR contained 60 Vbeta and 13 Jbeta primers. This table comes from immunoSEQ multiplex PCR, and its TCRdb copy is limited to in-frame clones, with some not included. This repertoire shows about 200,000 clones, more than 75% found once; its top ten account for about 2.6%. CDR1 and CDR2 (germline): MGHRA, YSYEKL. The CDR3 runs 17 residues. Trimming took 1 base from V and 0 from J, leaving 12 bases between them. This record belongs to a study of cytomegalovirus exposure and HLA in healthy donors. General study results and limits: It was reported in a later analysis that an Asian-associated ancestry cluster showed fewer N-insertions than the 666-donor mean. Among TCR beta chains, those listed as cytomegalovirus-associated numbered 164. According to an earlier analysis, most TCR beta V segments yielded productive rearrangements about 87% or about 30% of the time. Upon later analysis, TCR association rates were observed to vary by HLA locus, being highest for DRB1 and lowest for HLA-C.

The sequencing sample was made of PBMCs. This sequence was found in a middle-aged woman in good health and CMV-seronegative. The chain has TRBV4-1 and TRBJ2-2; TRBD2 might be the D (6 bases). This CDR3 reads CASSQVFAGSNTGELFF. CDR3 coding DNA: TGCGCCAGCAGCCAAGTCTTCGCGGGGTCGAACACCGGGGAGCTGTTTTTT.